The entry below describes one TCR beta chain. Its antigen is unknown. MiXCR was run by TCRdb on the reads, yielding one entry per CDR3 protein. The table has 63,000 or so distinct CDR3 sequences, nearly 50% seen once. These data belong to a study of type 1 regulatory T cells. Background on the study: T-allo10 is a Tr1-enriched, alloantigen-specific CD4 T cell product made in vitro.

Study-wide points: Compared with non-Tr1 cells, Tr1 cells showed a narrower TCR repertoire.

The ends were cut back, 5 bases at V and 6 bases at J, with 17 bases in the middle. Germline CDR1 is SGHAT and CDR2 is FQNNGV. CDR3 length: 15 residues. This TCR was sampled from a human donor in good health. The sample comprised cultured non-Tr1 T cells, either the whole culture or a sorted T cell fraction (not recorded which). V usage is TRBV11-2 and J usage is TRBJ2-1; no clear D. The CDR3 DNA reads TGTGCCAGCAGCCGGCGTGACATCCGGCTCAATGAGCAGTTCTTC. Its protein is CASSRRDIRLNEQFF. Full variable domain (outside the CDR3, taken from reference TRBV11-2 and TRBJ2-1): EAGVAQSPRYKIIEKRQSVAFWCNPISGHATLYWYQQILGQGPKLLIQFQNNGVVDDSQLPKDRFSAERLKGVDSTLKIQPAKLEDSAVYLCASSRRDIRLNEQFFGPGTRLTVL.